This T cell receptor (beta chain) was found in a study of blood T cells in healthy people across ages (dated by TCRdb to between 2015 and 2017). For the wider study: Template switching captured roughly one uniquely barcoded TCR beta cDNA molecule per two T cells in model experiments. To track age-related changes in TCR beta repertoire diversity, the study relied on deep sequencing normalized with unique cDNA molecular identifiers. The donors were split into four age groups: young (average roughly 15 years), middle-aged (39), aged (over 55) and long-lived (roughly 80). Donors of different ages were randomly distributed across sequencing lanes to avoid experimental bias. Two additional independent replicas of 1 million unique cDNA reads from the same blood draw were analyzed for two donors (one aged 18 to 30 and one aged 80 or older). Paper-wide results and their limitations: The long-lived group showed more naive CD4+ T cells, fewer expanded clones and increased TCR diversity than the aged group, suggesting age selection. Since profiling was done on bulk unsorted PBMCs, naive and antigen-experienced compartments could not be conclusively compared. Estimates of total diversity based on one million sequenced T cells were considered lower bounds and underestimates. As age increased, observed TCR beta diversity per million T cells dropped in a roughly linear way, and a significant reduction was already evident by age 40. A strong correlation was found between observed TCR beta diversity and the percentage of naive T cells measured by flow cytometry. The CMV infection status of donors was not known, potentially confounding age-related changes in expanded clonotypes.

The donors were a few dozen Caucasian individuals from Russia, aged roughly 6 to 100 years, who were systemically healthy. Each donor gave approximately 9.3 milliliters of peripheral blood, collected into EDTA-treated Vacutainer tubes. Ficoll-Paque density-gradient centrifugation was used to isolate PBMCs, with at least 6.5 million obtained per sample. Total RNA, at least 5.5 micrograms per sample, was extracted from PBMCs with Trizol reagent. For every donor, flow cytometry on a PBMC aliquot measured the percentage of naive CD45RAhigh/CD27high T cells. The germline V gene (reference sequence) yields DFQATT for CDR1 and SNEGSKA for CDR2. Including cysteine and phenylalanine, the CDR3 has 13 amino acids. Of all the DNA, just the CDR3 is kept, 39 bases in frame from base 1. Trimming costs V 4 bases and J 6 bases, and their ends lie 12 bases apart. Concerning this clonotype: Its antigen has not been determined. Base qualities are not at hand, and no much larger clone is one base apart.

Library preparation was by 5' RACE. TCRdb names Illumina HiSeq 2500 as the instrument used. A second roughly 6 to 12 cycle PCR used a sample-barcoded 5' primer and a J-beta primer mix. Each TCR beta cDNA molecule received a unique molecular identifier from a template-switch 5' adaptor carrying 12 random nucleotides. Each sample yielded at least 2.5 million CDR3-containing paired-end reads. All of the RNA was converted into first-strand cDNA using the Mint cDNA synthesis kit, with a TRBC-specific oligonucleotide serving as the primer. All cDNA was treated with uracil-DNA glycosylase and then went through a first 18-cycle PCR with the universal primers M1SS and BC2_uni_R. On the authors' methods: For normalization, 1 million high-quality reads were randomly selected from each sample, with every read carrying a distinct molecular identifier. Instead of being binned into consensus sequences, reads that shared molecular identifiers were thrown out. MiTCR, with a Q25 quality threshold and the strictest error-elimination algorithm, was used for CDR3 identification, clonotype clustering and error correction. A nonparametric unseen species model with Euler transformation was used to estimate a lower bound on total TCR beta diversity. TCRdb redid the processing of the public reads, applying fastp at Q25 and MiXCR, and retained in-frame beta chains. One record per CDR3 amino acid sequence lists the most common genes and DNA. None of the V and J calls come from the authors' own analysis; TCRdb made them. This sample has 1.6 million or so distinct CDR3 sequences in its table, and 34% of those were observed once. Over 9% of the sample lies in the top ten.

The TCR was taken from a woman aged 25 to 45 in good health. This sequence uses TRBV20-1 and TRBJ1-4; D gene: possibly TRBD1, on 6 matching bases. The material sequenced was blood. The encoded CDR3 is CSATGEFYEKLFF. The DNA sequence is given as TGCAGTGCTACAGGGGAGTTCTATGAAAAACTGTTTTTT.